The present T cell receptor (beta chain) was sequenced within a study of shared clonotypes between healthy human individuals. Measured with immunoSEQ multiplex PCR; TCRdb has only the in-frame clones, and not every one. The profile covers about 820,000 clones, with more than 85% appearing a single time and around 24% taken by the ten largest. CDR1 is WNHNN and CDR2 is SYGVQD in the germline V gene (reference sequence). CDR3 size: 15 residues. Trimming removed 2 bases at V and 3 bases at J, with 12 bases between. This clone was recorded many times. It was CD45RO-negative cells, positively selected for CCR7, that made up naive CD8 cells, with terminally differentiated effector memory CD45RA+ cells excluded.

This receptor was identified in a man younger than 40 in good health. This rearrangement joins TRBV10-1 to TRBJ2-3; possibly TRBD1 or TRBD2 for D (5 bases each). The specimen was naive CD8+ T cells sorted from blood. As DNA, the CDR3 is TGCGCCAGCAGTGAGCGGGACGAAACTACAGATACGCAGTATTTT. This codes for CASSERDETTDTQYF.